This is a list of T cell receptor beta chains from one sample in a study of identical twins. Via MiXCR, TCRdb re-called the 5' RACE reads, giving one row per CDR3 protein. The sample yields some 500,000 distinct CDR3 sequences, around 9.6% seen once. The same specimen was also included in a second study, on yellow fever vaccine responses in identical twins.

The specimen was PBMCs. All receptors derive from a woman in her late teens or twenties in good health. CDR3s include the opening cysteine and the closing phenylalanine or tryptophan. The D gene is left open where the match is weak. Clone size is given for some rows only: seen once, a few or many times, or a class if the clone is expanded.

D	J	size	V	CDR3	DNA
TRBD1	TRBJ1-2	.	TRBV2	CASTQTGVFIYGYTF	TGTGCCAGCACCCAGACAGGGGTCTTTATCTATGGCTACACCTTC
TRBD1	TRBJ1-1	.	TRBV19	CAIMDRKNTEAFF	TGTGCCATTATGGACAGGAAGAACACTGAAGCTTTCTTT
.	TRBJ1-2	many	TRBV29-1	CSVGGGYGYTF	TGCAGCGTTGGGGGTGGCTATGGCTACACCTTC
TRBD1	TRBJ2-7	many	TRBV20-1	CSARDPDRLNEQYF	TGCAGTGCTAGAGATCCGGACAGGTTAAACGAGCAGTACTTC
.	TRBJ2-7	few	TRBV7-9	CASSPGAGVEQYF	TGTGCCAGCAGCCCTGGGGCAGGGGTCGAGCAGTACTTC
.	TRBJ1-1	many	TRBV29-1	CSPFESGQAFF	TGCAGCCCCTTTGAGAGTGGCCAAGCTTTCTTT
TRBD2	TRBJ2-1	few	TRBV29-1	CSAATSGRVGFF	TGCAGCGCCGCGACTAGCGGGAGAGTAGGGTTCTTC
TRBD2	TRBJ2-4	.	TRBV4-3	CASSQERSGRTQYF	TGCGCCAGCAGCCAAGAAAGGAGCGGGAGAACCCAGTACTTC
TRBD2	TRBJ2-1	few	TRBV28	CASRGIRDTSSGSLDEQFF	TGTGCCAGCAGGGGAATTCGGGACACCTCTAGCGGGAGTCTGGATGAGCAGTTCTTC
TRBD1	TRBJ2-2	few	TRBV5-5	CATNKQGARTGELFF	TGTGCCACGAACAAACAGGGGGCGCGGACCGGGGAGCTGTTTTTT
.	TRBJ2-4	many	TRBV29-1	CSVGSWGGGIQYF	TGCAGCGTGGGATCCTGGGGCGGCGGCATTCAGTACTTC
TRBD2	TRBJ2-7	.	TRBV15	CATSGGGPDGLGNEQYF	TGTGCCACCAGCGGGGGGGGTCCGGACGGCCTGGGGAACGAGCAGTACTTC
TRBD2	TRBJ2-3	many	TRBV6-2/TRBV6-3	CASSPGLAGTQYF	TGTGCCAGCAGCCCCGGACTAGCCGGTACGCAGTATTTT
TRBD2	TRBJ2-3	few	TRBV7-8	CASSLAGAGVTDTQYF	TGTGCCAGCAGCTTAGCCGGTGCGGGGGTCACAGATACGCAGTATTTT
.	TRBJ2-7	few	TRBV6-2/TRBV6-3	CASSPRVGIEQYF	TGTGCCAGCAGTCCCCGCGTCGGAATCGAGCAGTACTTC
.	TRBJ1-5	few	TRBV6-5	CASSSVGGGNQPQHF	TGTGCCAGCAGTTCGGTCGGAGGGGGCAATCAGCCCCAGCATTTT
.	TRBJ1-1	.	TRBV6-4	CASRYNRNTEAFF	TGTGCCAGCAGATATAACAGGAACACTGAAGCTTTCTTT
.	TRBJ2-7	many	TRBV28	CASSVAYEQYF	TGTGCCAGCAGTGTCGCCTACGAGCAGTACTTC
.	TRBJ2-7	many	TRBV29-1	CSVAGTGWSYEQYF	TGCAGCGTTGCAGGAACAGGGTGGTCCTACGAGCAGTACTTC
.	TRBJ1-4	many	TRBV27	CASSPSLTNEKLFF	TGTGCCAGCAGTCCCTCCCTAACAAATGAAAAACTGTTTTTT
TRBD2	TRBJ2-1	.	TRBV4-3	CASSQDDGGGYNEQFF	TGCGCCAGCAGCCAAGATGACGGGGGGGGGTACAATGAGCAGTTCTTC
.	TRBJ2-2	many	TRBV29-1	CSVLNTLNTGELFF	TGCAGCGTTCTTAACACCCTGAACACCGGGGAGCTGTTTTTT
.	TRBJ2-5	many	TRBV25-1	CASSEWGVGETQYF	TGTGCCAGCAGTGAATGGGGGGTAGGAGAGACCCAGTACTTC
TRBD2	TRBJ2-1	few	TRBV27	CASTLSGNLYNEQFF	TGTGCCAGCACCCTAAGCGGGAACTTATACAATGAGCAGTTCTTC
.	TRBJ2-1	few	TRBV28	CASSLLGLEQFF	TGTGCCAGCAGTTTATTAGGGTTGGAGCAGTTCTTC
.	TRBJ2-2	.	TRBV28	CASSLLASTGELFF	TGTGCCAGCAGTTTGCTAGCAAGCACCGGGGAGCTGTTTTTT
TRBD2	TRBJ2-5	.	TRBV9	CASSVAGTSGPIQETQYF	TGTGCCAGCAGCGTAGCCGGGACTAGCGGGCCGATCCAAGAGACCCAGTACTTC
.	TRBJ1-1	many	TRBV7-2	CASSRGGVEAFF	TGTGCCAGCAGCCGCGGGGGGGTTGAAGCTTTCTTT
.	TRBJ2-5	.	TRBV12-5	CASGASVVETQYF	TGTGCTAGTGGTGCCTCGGTTGTAGAGACCCAGTACTTC
.	TRBJ2-2	.	TRBV24-1	CATSDFGLGGTENTGELFF	TGTGCCACCAGTGATTTCGGATTGGGCGGGACTGAGAACACCGGGGAGCTGTTTTTT
TRBD1	TRBJ1-1	few	TRBV20-1	CSARATGVRNTEAFF	TGCAGTGCTAGGGCAACAGGGGTGCGGAACACTGAAGCTTTCTTT